These T cell receptor beta chains were read from a single sample in a study of identical twins. In TCRdb, the 5' RACE reads were re-called with MiXCR into one record per CDR3 protein. The table includes about 200,000 distinct CDR3 sequences, under 8.5% detected once. This sample was shared with a second study, whose subject was T cells expressing NK-cell markers.

Sequenced sample: CD8+ T cells sorted from blood. The receptors derive from a woman aged 18-29 years in good health. The CDR3 runs from the conserved cysteine through the conserved F or W. D genes are given only for firm matches. Size tells how often a clone was seen (once, few, many) or the class of an expanded clone, and some rows leave it out.

CDR3 protein	CDR3 DNA	D gene	V gene	J gene	clone size
CSVEGPPYGYTF	TGCAGCGTTGAGGGTCCGCCCTATGGCTACACCTTC	.	TRBV29-1	TRBJ1-2	.
CASSFGRDYTF	TGTGCCAGCAGTTTCGGCAGGGACTACACCTTC	.	TRBV12-3/TRBV12-4	TRBJ1-2	.
CASSPIGPSTDTQYF	TGTGCCAGCAGCCCCATTGGTCCTAGCACAGATACGCAGTATTTT	.	TRBV16	TRBJ2-3	.
CASSEVAGLSYGYTF	TGTGCCAGCAGTGAGGTTGCCGGACTGAGCTATGGCTACACCTTC	.	TRBV2	TRBJ1-2	.
CASSSLPGTSPTDTQYF	TGTGCCAGCAGTTCCCTCCCCGGGACTAGCCCCACAGATACGCAGTATTTT	TRBD2	TRBV6-5	TRBJ2-3	few
CASSSSSPVSSYNEQFF	TGTGCCAGCAGTTCATCCTCCCCAGTCAGCTCCTACAATGAGCAGTTCTTC	.	TRBV6-2/TRBV6-3	TRBJ2-1	.
CASSFTREGETQYF	TGTGCCAGCTCCTTCACGAGGGAGGGAGAGACCCAGTACTTC	TRBD2	TRBV27	TRBJ2-5	few
CASSQDSGTLYEQYF	TGCGCCAGCAGCCAAGATAGCGGGACCCTATACGAGCAGTACTTC	TRBD2	TRBV4-1	TRBJ2-7	.
CASSYRVYEQYF	TGTGCCAGCAGCTACAGGGTCTACGAGCAGTACTTC	.	TRBV12-3/TRBV12-4	TRBJ2-7	many
CASSQGRPTEGQFF	TGTGCCAGCAGCCAGGGCAGACCTACCGAGGGGCAGTTCTTC	.	TRBV3-1	TRBJ2-1	.
CASSLSSQGNQPQHF	TGTGCCAGCAGTTTATCCTCACAGGGTAATCAGCCCCAGCATTTT	.	TRBV27	TRBJ1-5	.
CASSPGLVSSYNEQFF	TGCGCCAGCAGCCCTGGGCTGGTAAGCTCCTACAATGAGCAGTTCTTC	.	TRBV5-1	TRBJ2-1	few
CASSQQVHNEQFF	TGCGCCAGCAGCCAACAGGTGCACAATGAGCAGTTCTTC	.	TRBV4-3	TRBJ2-1	few
CASSLSPYNEQFF	TGTGCCAGCAGTTTATCCCCCTACAATGAGCAGTTCTTC	.	TRBV27	TRBJ2-1	many
CASSLWDTQNYGYTF	TGTGCCAGCAGCCTATGGGACACCCAAAACTATGGCTACACCTTC	.	TRBV9	TRBJ1-2	few
CAVQGDEQFF	TGTGCCGTCCAGGGGGATGAGCAGTTCTTC	TRBD1	TRBV25-1	TRBJ2-1	.
CASSLRTGDQPQHF	TGTGCCAGCAGCTTACGGACAGGGGATCAGCCCCAGCATTTT	TRBD1	TRBV7-6	TRBJ1-5	few
CASSYVAGAPSGELFF	TGTGCCAGCAGTTACGTGGCGGGGGCTCCCTCCGGGGAGCTGTTTTTT	.	TRBV6-2/TRBV6-3	TRBJ2-2	many
CASSIGAYRYGYTF	TGTGCCAGTAGTATAGGAGCTTACAGATATGGCTACACCTTC	.	TRBV19	TRBJ1-2	many
CASSRSGNEQFF	TGCGCCAGCAGCCGGTCTGGCAATGAGCAGTTCTTC	.	TRBV5-1	TRBJ2-1	medium-sized
CASSWGVATGELFF	TGTGCCAGCAGCTGGGGAGTAGCGACCGGGGAGCTGTTTTTT	.	TRBV7-9	TRBJ2-2	many
CASSLAGVGAFF	TGCGCCAGCAGCTTGGCGGGGGTCGGAGCTTTCTTT	.	TRBV5-1	TRBJ1-1	many
CASSLGGGPSYEQYF	TGTGCCAGCAGTTTAGGGGGGGGGCCCTCCTACGAGCAGTACTTC	.	TRBV12-3/TRBV12-4	TRBJ2-7	many
CATYAGKLFF	TGTGCCACCTACGCCGGAAAACTGTTTTTT	.	TRBV6-2/TRBV6-3	TRBJ1-4	once
CASSQSGRIETQYF	TGTGCCAGCAGCCAGAGCGGGAGAATAGAGACCCAGTACTTC	TRBD2	TRBV6-2/TRBV6-3	TRBJ2-5	few
CSALAPDTQYF	TGCAGCGCCCTTGCCCCAGATACGCAGTATTTT	.	TRBV29-1	TRBJ2-3	many